A selection of T cell receptor beta chains follows, all from one sample in a study of Ad26.COV2.S vaccination and SARS-CoV-2 variants. Using immunoSEQ multiplex PCR, the repertoire was profiled, and TCRdb retains in-frame clones only, with some absent. In the table there are approximately 400,000 clones, 83% of which are singletons. Sequenced here: peripheral blood, sampled in a trial of Ad26.COV2.S vaccine versus placebo. All receptors derive from a person aged 18-60 years who received the Ad26.COV2.S COVID-19 vaccine or a placebo. Both conserved end residues are trimmed from each CDR3.

V: TRBV4-3
CDR3: ASSQGVTGLNYGYT

V: TRBV7-2
CDR3: ASSFGLGDEQF

V: TRBV7-9
CDR3: ASSSWVTSGRAGTGELF

V: TRBV15
CDR3: ATSRGGVSGNTIY

V: TRBV5-1
CDR3: ASSLRGVSGANVLT

V: TRBV19
CDR3: ASTYPGGENEKLF

V: TRBV7-9
CDR3: ASSSGGSTYYGYT

V: TRBV11-2
CDR3: ASSSRLGAGYGYT

V: TRBV30
CDR3: AWSVAGNEQF

V: TRBV21-1
CDR3: ASSKDVGGRETQY

V: TRBV27
CDR3: ASSFRAGLYNEQF

V: TRBV7-9
CDR3: ASSPALTLNYGYT

V: TRBV28
CDR3: ASSLTGGSNQPQH

V: TRBV3-1/TRBV3-2
CDR3: ASSQGPPRGTGSYGYT

V: TRBV4-1
CDR3: ASSQETGGPFSTDTQY

V: TRBV19
CDR3: ASKFGSNTGELF

V: TRBV2
CDR3: ASSEQGGTGELF

V: TRBV6-6
CDR3: ASSYSRGSTDTQY

V: TRBV5-4
CDR3: ASSPPPRLPGMEQF

V: TRBV11-3
CDR3: ASTGSGETQY

V: TRBV28
CDR3: ASRGGTVGGYT

V: TRBV11-1
CDR3: ASTLGSGGRYNEQF

V: TRBV19
CDR3: ASSMLGRHTEAF

V: TRBV12-5
CDR3: ASGLDRDRANQPQH

V: TRBV19
CDR3: ASRRTGTGGPHGELF

V: TRBV7-8
CDR3: ASTVQGDYGYT

V: TRBV7-9
CDR3: ASSLERTPSYEQY

V: TRBV2
CDR3: ASSEGWERGNEQF

V: TRBV13
CDR3: ASSLGGFSNQPQH

V: TRBV7-2
CDR3: ASSLGAVLNYGYT

V: TRBV5-4
CDR3: ASSFRGSEQY

V: TRBV3-1/TRBV3-2
CDR3: ASSLGLYEQY

V: TRBV5-4
CDR3: ASSRTGNPNYGYT

V: TRBV7-2
CDR3: ASSLALPNTEAF

V: TRBV7-3
CDR3: ASSRDRQY

V: TRBV7-9
CDR3: ASTLPQGANYGYT

V: TRBV5-1
CDR3: ASSRTGTNTDTQY

V: TRBV5-1
CDR3: ASSLEDFDTQY

V: TRBV5-1
CDR3: ASSLPAGDTDTQY

V: TRBV4-1
CDR3: ASSHALPSWREAHNEQF

V: TRBV23-1
CDR3: ASGGPYEQY

V: TRBV5-1
CDR3: ASSPTGTQGYT

V: TRBV12-3/TRBV12-4
CDR3: ASSDGTSNEQF

V: TRBV27
CDR3: ASRSFPGTGKDQPQH

V: TRBV3-1/TRBV3-2
CDR3: ASSLQGWETQY

V: TRBV3-1/TRBV3-2
CDR3: ASSHIEETQY

V: TRBV6-5
CDR3: ATSRTNLDTQY

V: TRBV6-5
CDR3: ASSYTRGEQY

V: TRBV4-1
CDR3: ASSQVDMGFFRNEQY

V: TRBV2
CDR3: ASSVADTQY

V: TRBV5-1
CDR3: ASSLVRDTQY

V: TRBV15
CDR3: ATSRDLLAGARGAV

V: TRBV11-3
CDR3: ASSLQGVASQY

V: TRBV7-9
CDR3: ASSAAPGQGSYEQY

V: TRBV6-5
CDR3: ASGTQGPADTQY

V: TRBV19
CDR3: ATRRASGNTIY

V: TRBV7-6
CDR3: ASSPRDRYGDEQF

V: TRBV9
CDR3: ASSVSGMGAGNTIY

V: TRBV18
CDR3: ASSPRITNEKLF